Detailed here is one T cell receptor (beta chain). Donors were about a dozen juvenile idiopathic arthritis patients with active disease. The data are from a study of synovial regulatory T cells in juvenile arthritis. This CDR3 is built from 14 residues. Only the protein sequence is given. From germline, CDR1 is SGHRS and CDR2 YFSETQ. Sequenced by immunoSEQ multiplex PCR; TCRdb stores in-frame clones only, minus some. The ten top clones account for about 0.74%, within a sample of more than 8,000 clones. This TCR derives from a donor younger than 30 with juvenile idiopathic arthritis. The V and J genes are TRBV5-1 and TRBJ1-4; checking the TCRdb D call of TRBD1 is not possible without DNA. Sequencing was carried out using Treg cells from blood. Subset of the sample: remaining (HLA-DR-negative) circulating blood Treg cells. This chain's CDR3 is CASRVQGADEKLFF.